This entry lists 18 T cell receptor beta chains sequenced from one sample in a study of beta chain features in type 1 diabetes. The whole isolated RNA underwent reverse transcription, so sequencing captured expressed TCRB transcripts. Only in-frame clones appear in the TCRdb table, and some are missing; sequencing was by immunoSEQ multiplex PCR. The top ten clones hold about 0.017% of a sample with hundreds of thousands of clones, around 12% of them seen once. The sequencing sample was made of naive CD4+ T cells from blood. The receptors here all came from a man aged 18-30 years in good health.

This chain uses TRBV5-1 with TRBJ2-3, with 7 bases identical to TRBD2. The CDR3 has 16 residues. The V and J ends lost 2 bases and 5 bases, in that order; junction bases with no gene match: 11. CDR1 SGHRS and CDR2 YFSETQ come from the germline V gene. The DNA for the CDR3 is TGCGCCAGCAGCTTACAAATAAGCGGGACGGGAGATACGCAGTATTTT. This translates into CASSLQISGTGDTQYF.

This rearrangement joins TRBV7-2 to TRBJ1-1; 10 positions agree with TRBD1. The V segment lost 7 bases and the J segment 1 base; nucleotides outside the gene matches: 6. Germline CDR1 SGHTA, CDR2 FQGNSA. The CDR3 has 15 residues. In nucleotides, the CDR3 is TGTGCCAGCAACTCCCGGGACAGGGGGAACACTGAAGCTTTCTTT. It yields the protein CASNSRDRGNTEAFF. Looking up the rest from reference TRBV7-2 and TRBJ1-1 gives the full variable domain: GAGVSQSPSNKVTEKGKDVELRCDPISGHTALYWYRQSLGQGLEFLIYFQGNSAPDKSGLPSDRFSAERTGGSVSTLTIQRTQQEDSAVYLCASNSRDRGNTEAFFGQGTRLTVV.

Only a few counts were recorded for this clone. The chain employs TRBV7-2 and TRBJ2-1; maybe TRBD2 (6 bases). The CDR3 is 14 amino acids. Germline-derived CDR1 and CDR2 are SGHTA and FQGNSA. The V end lost 5 bases, the J end lost 5 bases, and 13 bases lay between the germline ends. CDR3: CASSARGYDNEQFF. DNA for the CDR3: TGTGCCAGCAGCGCTCGGGGGTACGACAATGAGCAGTTCTTC.

The table lists this clone with a few counts. This chain links TRBV19 with TRBJ2-7; 8 nucleotides agree with TRBD1. Germline V gives CDR1 LNHDA, CDR2 SQIVND (reference sequence). V trimming: 3 bases; J trimming: 4 bases; junction bases outside the gene matches: 2. This CDR3 is 13 amino acids long. The CDR3 region is CASSMDREYEQYF. The CDR3 coding sequence is TGTGCCAGTAGTATGGACAGGGAATACGAGCAGTACTTC. The variable domain in full, with the rest retrieved from reference TRBV19 and TRBJ2-7, is DGGITQSPKYLFRKEGQNVTLSCEQNLNHDAMYWYRQDPGQGLRLIYYSQIVNDFQKGDIAEGYSVSREKKESFPLTVTSAQKNPTAFYLCASSMDREYEQYFGPGTRLTVT.

The chain joins TRBV5-1 to TRBJ2-2, with TRBD1 matching 10 bases. CDR1 is SGHRS, CDR2 YFSETQ, per germline. The CDR3 has 16 amino acids. V lost 4 bases to trimming and J lost 5 bases; unmatched junction nucleotides: 8. CDR3 bases: TGCGCCAGCAGCGGGGACAGGGGACGAAAAACCGGGGAGCTGTTTTTT. It translates to CASSGDRGRKTGELFF. The full variable domain, rest sourced from reference TRBV5-1 and TRBJ2-2, is KAGVTQTPRYLIKTRGQQVTLSCSPISGHRSVSWYQQTPGQGLQFLFEYFSETQRNKGNFPGRFSGRQFSNSRSEMNVSTLELGDSALYLCASSGDRGRKTGELFFGEGSRLTVL.

This clone was seen a few times. CDR3 sequence: CAWRIHPRTEAFF. CDR3 nucleotide sequence: TGTGCCTGGAGAATTCACCCGAGGACTGAAGCTTTCTTT. V and J are TRBV30 and TRBJ1-1, with D unresolved. The ends were cut back, 3 bases at V and 5 bases at J, with 13 bases in the middle. CDR3 length: 13 amino acids. Germline assignment: CDR1 GTSNPN and CDR2 SVGIG (reference sequence).

This clone was seen repeatedly, ten times or more. The chain uses TRBV7-9 and TRBJ1-2; D remains unclear. Germline CDR1 reads SEHNR; CDR2 reads FQNEAQ (reference sequence). V lost 4 bases to trimming and J lost 8 bases, with 5 bases between them. The CDR3 has 10 residues. The CDR3 coding sequence is TGTGCCAGCAGCTCGGTGGGCTACACCTTC. It specifies CASSSVGYTF. Based on the CDR3 plus reference TRBV7-9 and TRBJ1-2, the full variable domain is DTGVSQNPRHKITKRGQNVTFRCDPISEHNRLYWYRQTLGQGPEFLTYFQNEAQLEKSRLLSDRFSAERPKGSFSTLEIQRTEQGDSAMYLCASSSVGYTFGSGTRLTVV.

The V call is TRBV7-3, the J call TRBJ2-2; TRBD1 might be the D (6 bases). V shed 4 bases and J shed 4 bases, with 19 bases lying between them. Germline V gene sequence: CDR1 SGHTA, CDR2 FQGTGA. The CDR3 is 17 residues long. CDR3 DNA: TGTGCCAGCAGCTCTCGGTTAACAGGGTCGGCCACCGGGGAGCTGTTTTTT. This gives the protein CASSSRLTGSATGELFF.

The chain joins TRBV14 to TRBJ2-3; 8 bases line up with TRBD1. Germline loops: CDR1 SGHDN, CDR2 FVKESK. The CDR3 extends over 18 amino acids. Losses at the gene ends were 0 bases for V and 1 base for J; bases not matched to a gene: 9. The CDR3 DNA reads as TGTGCCAGCAGCCAAGATATAAACCAGGGGGCCGGCACAGATACGCAGTATTTT. This translates into CASSQDINQGAGTDTQYF.

This clone was seen a handful of times. This chain connects TRBV18 to TRBJ2-4; 8 nucleotides agree with TRBD1. This CDR3 contains 14 residues. In germline, CDR1 is KGHSH, CDR2 LQKENI. The trim removed 4 bases at V and 4 bases at J, leaving 3 bases unmatched. The chain's CDR3 is CASSRDRPKNIQYF. CDR3 DNA sequence: TGTGCCAGCTCACGGGACAGGCCTAAAAACATTCAGTACTTC.

CDR3 coding DNA: TGTGCCAGCAGTTGGAGCGGGGGGGCGACAGATACGCAGTATTTT. As protein: CASSWSGGATDTQYF. The genes are TRBV27 and TRBJ2-3; TRBD2 matches 10 bases. V was pared by 4 bases and J by 3 bases, with 4 bases of the junction left unmatched. Germline V CDR1 and CDR2: MNHEY, SMNVEV (reference sequence). This CDR3 comprises 15 residues.

This clone was detected only a few times. The chain employs TRBV14 and TRBJ2-2; possible D gene TRBD1, 6 bases. The length of the CDR3 is 17 residues. Germline-derived CDR1 and CDR2 are SGHDN and FVKESK. Between the trimmed V and J ends, which lost 3 bases and 6 bases, there was a span of 20 bases. The CDR3 reads CASSQTYRVVTSGELFF. CDR3 coding DNA: TGTGCCAGCAGCCAGACCTACAGGGTAGTAACCTCCGGGGAGCTGTTTTTT.

This clone was seen a few times. CDR3 coding DNA: TGTGCCAGCAGCTATAATCCGGGACAGAGCTCCTACAATGAGCAGTTCTTC. It yields the protein CASSYNPGQSSYNEQFF. The chain is built from TRBV7-6 and TRBJ2-1; 7 bases map to TRBD1. CDR3 length: 17 amino acids. Germline values: CDR1 SGHVS, CDR2 FNYEAQ. The V gene end was trimmed by 4 bases and the J gene end by 0 bases; junction bases not matched to a gene: 9. Combining the CDR3 with reference TRBV7-6 and TRBJ2-1 gives the whole variable domain GAGVSQSPRYKVTKRGQDVALRCDPISGHVSLYWYRQALGQGPEFLTYFNYEAQQDKSGLPNDRFSAERPEGSISTLTIQRTEQRDSAMYRCASSYNPGQSSYNEQFFGPGTRLTVL.

This clone was recorded a few times. The chain has TRBV30 and TRBJ1-1; no clear D gene. With 8 bases removed from V and 7 bases from J, the gap between germline ends came to 14 bases. The CDR3 length is 11 residues. CDR1 GTSNPN and CDR2 SVGIG come from the germline V gene (reference sequence). CDR3: CATSGSVEAFF. CDR3 DNA: TGTGCCACATCAGGTTCGGTTGAAGCTTTCTTT.

This clone was counted a few times. V usage is TRBV7-2 and J usage is TRBJ2-6; unclear D gene. The CDR3 extends over 18 amino acids. Looked up from germline, CDR1 is SGHTA and CDR2 is FQGNSA. V lost 3 bases and J 0 bases, leaving 15 bases between the germline ends. Written as DNA, the CDR3 is TGTGCCAGCAGCTTCCTCCTGCAGGATCCCTCTGGGGCCAACGTCCTGACTTTC. Its protein is CASSFLLQDPSGANVLTF.

The rearrangement uses TRBV4-3 and TRBJ1-4; TRBD1 is a possible D gene (5 bases). The CDR3 has 16 amino acids. Germline-derived CDR1 and CDR2 are LGHNA and YSLEER. Trimming took off 4 bases at V and 8 bases at J, with 20 bases between the two ends. CDR3 bases: TGCGCCAGCAGCCGAAACTCAGGGTCGGTCTGGGAAAAACTGTTTTTT. This translates into CASSRNSGSVWEKLFF.

This clone was observed a handful of times. The chain couples TRBV4-2 to TRBJ2-2, with 10 bases lining up with TRBD1. The CDR3 contains 15 residues. With V trimmed by 7 bases and J by 3 bases, 5 bases remained unmatched. Looked up from germline, CDR1 is LGHNA and CDR2 is YNFKEQ. CDR3 sequence (DNA): TGTGCCAGCACCCCGGGACAGGGGTACACCGGGGAGCTGTTTTTT. It is translated as CASTPGQGYTGELFF.

Only a few counts were recorded for this clone. The chain has TRBV10-3 and TRBJ2-6; TRBD1 might be the D (5 bases). The germline gives CDR1 ENHRY, CDR2 SYGVKD. Trimming left V 6 bases short and J 1 base short, with 10 bases between. The CDR3 is made up of 15 amino acids. The CDR3 sequence is CAISPQGSGANVLTF. DNA of the CDR3: TGTGCCATCAGCCCGCAGGGTTCTGGGGCCAACGTCCTGACTTTC.